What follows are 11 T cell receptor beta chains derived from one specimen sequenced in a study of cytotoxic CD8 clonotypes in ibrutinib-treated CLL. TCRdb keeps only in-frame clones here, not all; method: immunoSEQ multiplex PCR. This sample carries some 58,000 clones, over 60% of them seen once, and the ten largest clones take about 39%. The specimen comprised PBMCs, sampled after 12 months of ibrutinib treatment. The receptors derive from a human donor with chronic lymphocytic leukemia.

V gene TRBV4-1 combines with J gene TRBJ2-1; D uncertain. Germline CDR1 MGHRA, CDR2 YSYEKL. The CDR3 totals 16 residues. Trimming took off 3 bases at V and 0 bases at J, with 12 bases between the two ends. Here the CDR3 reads CASSHPMSSSYNEQFF. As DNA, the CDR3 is TGCGCCAGCAGCCATCCTATGAGTAGCTCCTACAATGAGCAGTTCTTC.

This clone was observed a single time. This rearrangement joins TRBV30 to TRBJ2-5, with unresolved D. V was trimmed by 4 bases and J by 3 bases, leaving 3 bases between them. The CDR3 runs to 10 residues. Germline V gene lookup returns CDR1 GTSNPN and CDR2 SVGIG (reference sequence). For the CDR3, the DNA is TGTGCCTGGAAAGAAGAGACCCAGTACTTC. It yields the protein CAWKEETQYF.

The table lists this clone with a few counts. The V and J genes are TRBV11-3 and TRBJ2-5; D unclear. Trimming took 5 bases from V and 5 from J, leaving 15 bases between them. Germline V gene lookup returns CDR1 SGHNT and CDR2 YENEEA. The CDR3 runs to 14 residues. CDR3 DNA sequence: TGTGCCAGCAGCCCGGGTGCACCGGGCGAGACCCAGTACTTC. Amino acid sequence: CASSPGAPGETQYF.

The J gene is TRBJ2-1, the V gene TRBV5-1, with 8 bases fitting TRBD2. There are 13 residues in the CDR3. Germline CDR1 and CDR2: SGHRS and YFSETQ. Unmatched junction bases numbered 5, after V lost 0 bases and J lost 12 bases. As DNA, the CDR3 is TGCGCCAGCAGCTTGGAGGCGGGACTAGGGCAGTTCTTC. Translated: CASSLEAGLGQFF. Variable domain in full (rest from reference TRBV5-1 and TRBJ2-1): KAGVTQTPRYLIKTRGQQVTLSCSPISGHRSVSWYQQTPGQGLQFLFEYFSETQRNKGNFPGRFSGRQFSNSRSEMNVSTLELGDSALYLCASSLEAGLGQFFGPGTRLTVL.

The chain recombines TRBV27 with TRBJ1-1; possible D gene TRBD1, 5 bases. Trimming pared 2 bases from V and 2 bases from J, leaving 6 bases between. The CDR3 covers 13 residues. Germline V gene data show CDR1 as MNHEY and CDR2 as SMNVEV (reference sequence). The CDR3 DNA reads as TGTGCCAGCAGTTTAGGGGGAAACACTGAAGCTTTCTTT. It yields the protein CASSLGGNTEAFF.

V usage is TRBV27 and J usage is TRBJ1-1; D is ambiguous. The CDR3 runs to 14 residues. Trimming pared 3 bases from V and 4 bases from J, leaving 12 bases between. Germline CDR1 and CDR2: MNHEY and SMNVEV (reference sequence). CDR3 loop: CASSFAGYGTEAFF. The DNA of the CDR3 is TGTGCCAGCAGTTTTGCGGGGTACGGCACTGAAGCTTTCTTT.

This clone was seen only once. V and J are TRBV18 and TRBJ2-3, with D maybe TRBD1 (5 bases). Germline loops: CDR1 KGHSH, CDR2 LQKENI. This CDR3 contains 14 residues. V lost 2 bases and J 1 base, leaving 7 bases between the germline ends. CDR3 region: CASSPDSRTDTQYF. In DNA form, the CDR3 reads TGTGCCAGCTCACCAGACAGCCGCACAGATACGCAGTATTTT.

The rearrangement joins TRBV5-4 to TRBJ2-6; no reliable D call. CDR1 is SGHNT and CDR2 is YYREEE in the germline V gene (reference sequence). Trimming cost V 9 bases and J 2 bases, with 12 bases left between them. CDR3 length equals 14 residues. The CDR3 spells CANPAVAGANVLTF. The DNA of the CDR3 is TGTGCCAACCCCGCCGTGGCTGGGGCCAACGTCCTGACTTTC.

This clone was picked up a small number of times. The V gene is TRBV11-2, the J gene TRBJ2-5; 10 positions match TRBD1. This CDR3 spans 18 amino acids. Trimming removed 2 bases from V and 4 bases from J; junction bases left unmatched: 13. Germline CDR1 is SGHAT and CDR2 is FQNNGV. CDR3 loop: CASSLNSPGQGLGETQYF. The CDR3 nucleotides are TGTGCCAGCAGCTTAAATTCTCCGGGACAGGGGCTTGGAGAGACCCAGTACTTC.

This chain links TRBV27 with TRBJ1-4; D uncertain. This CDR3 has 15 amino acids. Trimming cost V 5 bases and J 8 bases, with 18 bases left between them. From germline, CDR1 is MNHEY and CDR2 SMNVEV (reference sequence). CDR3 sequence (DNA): TGTGCCAGCAGTCCGGTGGGGAGATTTAGCGAAAAACTGTTTTTT. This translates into CASSPVGRFSEKLFF.

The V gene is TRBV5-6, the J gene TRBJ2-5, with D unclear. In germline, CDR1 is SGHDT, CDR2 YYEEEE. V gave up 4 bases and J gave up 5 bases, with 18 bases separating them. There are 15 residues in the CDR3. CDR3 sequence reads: CASSPHQRFGETQYF. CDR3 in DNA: TGTGCCAGCAGCCCGCACCAGCGTTTCGGCGAGACCCAGTACTTC.